The sequence of this TCR beta chain was determined in a study of human T cells and chemical hapten exposure. Study-level information: Patients got weekly scalp diphenylcyclopropenone doses over the approximately 25-week study.

The table lists this clonotype with many counts. The CDR3 extends over 14 amino acids. Trimming stripped 2 bases from V and 2 bases from J, with 13 bases between. The germline V gene has CDR1 DFQATT and CDR2 SNEGSKA (reference sequence). TCRdb re-derived calls from the RACE reads in MiXCR, one entry per CDR3 protein. The table lists around 350,000 distinct CDR3 sequences, about 5.4% of them singletons. The time point here: pre-sensitization, week 0. The treatment: therapeutic diphenylcyclopropenone sensitization with weekly scalp DPC. The sequence was collected from a woman aged 18 to 35 with alopecia areata. Some clones in this sample may be carry-over from other donors' samples. This chain joins TRBV20-1 and TRBJ2-7; D is undetermined. The input for sequencing was whole blood, taken in connection with sensitization to the hapten diphenylcyclopropenone (DPC). In nucleotides, the CDR3 is TGCAGTGCTAGAAGCGAAGTAAAAACCTACGAGCAGTACTTC. Translation gives CSARSEVKTYEQYF.